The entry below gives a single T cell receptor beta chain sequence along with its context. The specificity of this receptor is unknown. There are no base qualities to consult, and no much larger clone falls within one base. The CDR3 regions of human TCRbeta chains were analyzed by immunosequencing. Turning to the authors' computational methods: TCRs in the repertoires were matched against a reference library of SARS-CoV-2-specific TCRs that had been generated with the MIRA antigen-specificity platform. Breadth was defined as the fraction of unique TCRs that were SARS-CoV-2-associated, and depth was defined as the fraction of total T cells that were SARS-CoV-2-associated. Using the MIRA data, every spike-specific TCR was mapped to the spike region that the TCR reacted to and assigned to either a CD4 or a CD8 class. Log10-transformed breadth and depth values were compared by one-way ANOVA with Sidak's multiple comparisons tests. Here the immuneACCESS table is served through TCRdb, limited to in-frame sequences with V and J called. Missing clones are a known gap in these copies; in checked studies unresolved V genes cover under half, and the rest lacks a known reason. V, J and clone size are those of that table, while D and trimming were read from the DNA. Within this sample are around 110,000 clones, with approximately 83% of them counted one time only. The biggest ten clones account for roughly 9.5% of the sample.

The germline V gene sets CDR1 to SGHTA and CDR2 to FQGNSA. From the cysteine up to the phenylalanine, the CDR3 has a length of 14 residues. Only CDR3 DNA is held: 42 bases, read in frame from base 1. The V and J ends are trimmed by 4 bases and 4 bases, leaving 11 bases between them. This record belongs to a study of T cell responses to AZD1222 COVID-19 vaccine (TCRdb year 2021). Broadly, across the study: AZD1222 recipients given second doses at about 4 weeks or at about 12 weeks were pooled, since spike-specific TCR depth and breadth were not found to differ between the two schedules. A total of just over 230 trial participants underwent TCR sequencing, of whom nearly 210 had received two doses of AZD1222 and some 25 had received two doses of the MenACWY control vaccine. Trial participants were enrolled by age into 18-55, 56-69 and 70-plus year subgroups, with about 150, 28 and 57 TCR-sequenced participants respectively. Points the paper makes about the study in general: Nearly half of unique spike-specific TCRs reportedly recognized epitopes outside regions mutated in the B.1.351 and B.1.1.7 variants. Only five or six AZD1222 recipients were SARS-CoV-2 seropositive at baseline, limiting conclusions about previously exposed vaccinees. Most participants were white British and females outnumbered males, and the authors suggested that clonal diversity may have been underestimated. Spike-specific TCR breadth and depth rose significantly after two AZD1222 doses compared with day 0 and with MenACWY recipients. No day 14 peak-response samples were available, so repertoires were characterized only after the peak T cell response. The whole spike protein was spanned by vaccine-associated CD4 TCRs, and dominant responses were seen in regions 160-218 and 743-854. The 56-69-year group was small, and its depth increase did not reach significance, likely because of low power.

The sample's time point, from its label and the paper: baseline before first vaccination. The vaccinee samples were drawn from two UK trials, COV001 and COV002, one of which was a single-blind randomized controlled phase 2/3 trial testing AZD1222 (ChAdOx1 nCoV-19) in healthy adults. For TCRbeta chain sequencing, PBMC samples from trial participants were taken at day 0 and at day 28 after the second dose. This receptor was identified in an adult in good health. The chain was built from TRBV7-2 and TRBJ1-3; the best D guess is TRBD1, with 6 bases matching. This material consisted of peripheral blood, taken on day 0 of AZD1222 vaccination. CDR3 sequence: CASSYRQVGNTIYF. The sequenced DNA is TGTGCCAGCAGCTACCGACAGGTCGGAAACACCATATATTTT.